The 2 T cell receptor beta chains given below trace back to one sample, sequenced in a study of blood T cells in healthy people across ages. It was with a sample-barcoded 5' primer and a J-beta primer mix that a second PCR of about 6 to 11 cycles was run. Using its own MiXCR run on the 5' RACE reads, TCRdb lists one record per CDR3 protein. The table lists about 720,000 distinct CDR3 sequences, roughly 25% of them singletons. The sample was also reused in another study, on T cells of mothers and their children.

Material for sequencing was blood. The source is a boy between 10 and 17 years old in good health.

This clonotype has only a few counts. For the CDR3, the DNA is TGTGCCAGCAGCCAGGGGACAGGGGGACGTAATTCACCCCTCCACTTT. Amino acid sequence: CASSQGTGGRNSPLHF. This rearrangement joins TRBV3-1 to TRBJ1-6, with 11 bases fitting TRBD1. V shed 3 bases, J shed 6 bases, and the junction held 4 bases outside the gene matches. Germline V gives CDR1 LGHDT, CDR2 YNNKEL (reference sequence). This CDR3 region has 16 residues.

CDR3 loop: CASSLRGSGRTDTQYF. Written as DNA, the CDR3 is TGTGCCAGCAGTTTGAGGGGTAGCGGGAGGACAGATACGCAGTATTTT. This chain uses TRBV12-3 or TRBV12-4 with TRBJ2-3; 10 bases map to TRBD2. J was trimmed by 3 bases and V by 3 bases; bases with no gene match: 6. The CDR3 spans 16 residues.